This T cell receptor beta chain was profiled in a study of cytomegalovirus exposure and HLA in healthy donors. Study-level findings and limits: Cytomegalovirus association was assigned to approximately 180 TCR beta chains.

The CDR3 runs 15 residues. With 4 bases clipped from V and 0 bases from J, the junction kept 1 base outside the gene matches. The germline gives CDR1 SGDLS, CDR2 YYNGEE. With 60 Vbeta and 13 Jbeta primers, the PCR was carried out. Original handling: Unique TCR beta chains totaled roughly 80 million in a later count, with roughly 10 million of them shared. The data were produced by immunoSEQ multiplex PCR, yet TCRdb's version contains in-frame clones alone and is incomplete. That table gives V, J and clone size, and the DNA gave D and trimming. Its table lists under 90,000 clones. Comment on this clone: The antigen is undetermined.

Donors likely had unrecorded immune exposures despite being nominally healthy when sampled. The TCR originated in a man aged 45-60 years in good health and CMV-seropositive. Source material: PBMCs. The chain has TRBV9 and TRBJ2-1; 10 bases map to TRBD2. CDR3 region: CASSPSGSSYNEQFF. The CDR3 DNA is TGTGCCAGCAGCCCTAGCGGGAGCTCCTACAATGAGCAGTTCTTC.